These 13 T cell receptor beta chains were all obtained from the same sample, sequenced in a study of identical twins. TCRdb redid the calling of the 5' RACE reads with MiXCR, one entry per CDR3 protein. The table has approximately 230,000 distinct CDR3 sequences, 5% to 7% seen once; the top ten hold roughly 15%. These same data were also listed under a study on T cells expressing NK-cell markers.

Sequenced sample: CD8+ T cells sorted from blood. These receptor sequences come from a woman aged 18-29 years in good health.

This sequence joins TRBV3-1 and TRBJ2-6; 7 nucleotides agree with TRBD1. Trimming cost V 2 bases and J 2 bases; bases outside gene matches: 3. Germline V CDR1 and CDR2: LGHDT, YNNKEL (reference sequence). The CDR3 runs 16 residues. The CDR3 DNA reads TGTGCCAGCAGCCAAAAGAGGGGGCCTGGGGCCAACGTCCTGACTTTC. It is translated as CASSQKRGPGANVLTF.

At least ten counts were recorded for this clonotype. The J gene is TRBJ2-1, the V gene TRBV6-5; D is undetermined. Germline V gene data show CDR1 as MNHEY and CDR2 as SVGAGI. The CDR3 consists of 11 residues. The V and J ends lost 3 bases and 15 bases respectively, with 12 bases between them. The CDR3 protein is CASSYGILRFF. The DNA of the CDR3 is TGTGCCAGCAGTTATGGCATCTTACGGTTCTTC.

J is TRBJ1-1 and V is TRBV6-2 or TRBV6-3; D might be TRBD1 (5 bases). The V gene lost 8 bases and the J gene lost 11 bases, with 24 bases spanning the gap. Germline V gene sequence: CDR1 MNHEY, CDR2 SVGEGT. This CDR3 region has 14 residues. Here the CDR3 DNA reads TGTGCCAGCGACTCGGCTGCAAACCTTGGGGGGGCTTTCTTT. It is translated as CASDSAANLGGAFF.

This clonotype was recorded a few times. The CDR3 bases are TGTGCCATCAGTGACCAGGACAGGACTAGCACAGATACGCAGTATTTT. It yields the protein CAISDQDRTSTDTQYF. The rearrangement uses TRBV10-3 and TRBJ2-3, with 7 bases matching TRBD1. This CDR3 has 16 amino acids. The trim removed 3 bases at V and 0 bases at J, leaving 6 bases unmatched. Germline V gene sequence: CDR1 ENHRY, CDR2 SYGVKD.

This clonotype was seen ten or more times. The V and J genes are TRBV10-3 and TRBJ2-7, with 7 bases that match TRBD2. Germline CDR1 is ENHRY and CDR2 is SYGVKD. With 0 bases clipped from V and 3 bases from J, the junction kept 11 bases outside the gene matches. CDR3 length equals 17 residues. The CDR3 DNA reads TGTGCCATCAGTGAGTCGGTGGCTAGCGGAGGAAACTACGAGCAGTACTTC. Encoded protein: CAISESVASGGNYEQYF.

This clonotype was seen a handful of times. Germline is not matched at one junction end, which may reflect a read error. CDR3 DNA: TGTGCCAGCAGATTAGCGGGAGGCTCCTACGAGCAGTACTTC. It is translated as CASRLAGGSYEQYF. J is TRBJ2-7 and V is TRBV12-3 or TRBV12-4, with TRBD2 identical over 10 bases. The CDR3 totals 14 residues.

The chain carries TRBV7-2 and TRBJ2-2; no definite D call. The germline V gene encodes CDR1 SGHTA and CDR2 FQGNSA. Trimming removed 3 bases at V and 5 bases at J, with 10 bases between. The CDR3 runs 14 residues. In nucleotides, the CDR3 is TGTGCCAGCAGCTTTCTTCCCGAGACCGGGGAGCTGTTTTTT. Amino acids: CASSFLPETGELFF. Filled out from reference TRBV7-2 and TRBJ2-2, the complete variable domain reads GAGVSQSPSNKVTEKGKDVELRCDPISGHTALYWYRQSLGQGLEFLIYFQGNSAPDKSGLPSDRFSAERTGGSVSTLTIQRTQQEDSAVYLCASSFLPETGELFFGEGSRLTVL.

This clonotype was recorded a few times. This chain connects TRBV10-3 to TRBJ1-2, with unresolved D. V lost 2 bases to trimming and J lost 7 bases, with 17 bases between them. Germline V gives CDR1 ENHRY, CDR2 SYGVKD. The CDR3 is 15 residues long. The CDR3 nucleotides read TGTGCCATCAGTGAGAGGACGGGCAGCTCGCGTGGCTACACCTTC. Amino acid sequence: CAISERTGSSRGYTF.

This clonotype was seen repeatedly, ten times or more. This rearrangement joins TRBV5-8 to TRBJ2-1; TRBD2 might be the D (5 bases). The CDR3 is 13 residues long. Germline V lookup: CDR1 SGHTS, CDR2 YDEGEE. Trimming removed 6 bases from V and 7 bases from J, with 14 bases in between. DNA of the CDR3: TGTGCCAGCACAACGGGGTTCCCGAATGAGCAGTTCTTC. Encoded protein: CASTTGFPNEQFF.

This clonotype was found many times. The chain has TRBV29-1 and TRBJ2-1; no clear D. Germline CDR1 is SQVTM and CDR2 is ANQGSEA. Trimming took 5 bases from V and 6 from J, leaving 11 bases between them. The CDR3 is 12 amino acids. CDR3 protein: CSVRVTGNEQFF. The CDR3 DNA sequence: TGCAGCGTTCGGGTTACGGGCAATGAGCAGTTCTTC.

This clonotype was seen a few times. The rearrangement uses TRBV20-1 and TRBJ2-7; D gene unclear. Germline assignment: CDR1 DFQATT and CDR2 SNEGSKA (reference sequence). The CDR3 is 15 residues long. The germline V and J ends were trimmed by 3 bases and 1 base, with 16 bases remaining between them. Written as DNA, the CDR3 is TGCAGTGCTAGCCCCACCGGTTCACTTTCCTACGAGCAGTACTTC. Translation: CSASPTGSLSYEQYF.

This clonotype was observed a few times. The rearrangement joins TRBV27 to TRBJ2-2, with D perhaps TRBD2 (5 bases). Trimming cost V 5 bases and J 3 bases, with 22 bases left between them. CDR1 is MNHEY and CDR2 is SMNVEV in the germline V gene (reference sequence). The length of the CDR3 is 18 residues. CDR3 DNA sequence: TGTGCCAGCAGTACCTACGACGGGCGGCCCGGGGACACCGGGGAGCTGTTTTTT. Translated: CASSTYDGRPGDTGELFF.

The rearrangement uses TRBV5-5 and TRBJ1-2; 8 nucleotides match TRBD1. Germline CDR1 reads SGHKS; CDR2 reads YYEKEE (reference sequence). Trimming took 4 bases from V and 8 from J; bases not matched to a gene: 4. The CDR3 loop spans 12 amino acids. Here the CDR3 DNA reads TGTGCCAGCAGCCCTGACAGGGGAGGCTACACCTTC. Translated, it gives CASSPDRGGYTF.